Each of the 20 T cell receptor beta chains below was sequenced from the same sample in a study of CD8 T cells in Susac syndrome. When the RNA was reverse transcribed, random hexamers were used with an input of roughly 0.45 to 1 ug. TCRdb reprocessed the immunoSEQ multiplex PCR reads via MiXCR and lists one record per CDR3 protein. In the table there are roughly 120,000 distinct CDR3 sequences, around 94% of which are singletons. Sequenced material: CD4+ T cells from PBMCs. The receptors were sampled from a human donor in good health.

The chain employs TRBV11-2 and TRBJ2-3; tentatively, D is TRBD2 (6 bases). The CDR3 consists of 13 residues. Per germline, CDR1 SGHAT and CDR2 FQNNGV. Trimming took 5 bases from V and 5 from J, leaving 11 bases between them. For the CDR3, the DNA is TGTGCCAGCAGCCTGGGACTCAAAGATACGCAGTATTTT. The encoded protein is CASSLGLKDTQYF. The whole variable domain, filled in from reference TRBV11-2 and TRBJ2-3, reads EAGVAQSPRYKIIEKRQSVAFWCNPISGHATLYWYQQILGQGPKLLIQFQNNGVVDDSQLPKDRFSAERLKGVDSTLKIQPAKLEDSAVYLCASSLGLKDTQYFGPGTRLTVL.

This chain links TRBV5-5 with TRBJ2-1; a possible D gene is TRBD1 (5 bases). The germline V and J ends were trimmed by 3 bases and 5 bases, with 15 bases remaining between them. The germline V gene encodes CDR1 SGHKS and CDR2 YYEKEE (reference sequence). The CDR3 has 15 amino acids. CDR3 in amino acids: CASSWSLQVDNEQFF. As DNA, the CDR3 is TGTGCCAGCAGCTGGAGCCTACAGGTTGACAATGAGCAGTTCTTC.

The V call is TRBV18, the J call TRBJ2-1; 14 nucleotides match TRBD2. The CDR3 sequence is 16 residues long. The V segment lost 3 bases and the J segment 4 bases; nucleotides outside the gene matches: 2. From germline, CDR1 is KGHSH and CDR2 LQKENI. CDR3 sequence reads: CASSPGTSGSYNEQFF. The CDR3 DNA is TGTGCCAGCTCACCGGGGACTAGCGGGAGTTACAATGAGCAGTTCTTC.

This clonotype was observed a handful of times. The rearrangement joins TRBV2 to TRBJ2-7; D unclear. Germline V gives CDR1 SNHLY, CDR2 FYNNEI. Between the trimmed V and J ends, which lost 4 bases and 3 bases, there was a span of 7 bases. This CDR3 is 12 amino acids long. Here the CDR3 DNA reads TGTGCCAGCAGTGCCAAAAGCTACGAGCAGTACTTC. This encodes CASSAKSYEQYF.

The chain recombines TRBV29-1 with TRBJ1-5; weak D call: TRBD1 (6 bases). V lost 4 bases and J 2 bases, leaving 15 bases between the germline ends. From germline, CDR1 is SQVTM and CDR2 ANQGSEA. The CDR3 covers 15 residues. CDR3 sequence (DNA): TGCAGCGTTGTCTTCGGGGGCGCCGGCAATCAGCCCCAGCATTTT. Its translation is CSVVFGGAGNQPQHF.

The chain carries TRBV19 and TRBJ1-1; D is perhaps TRBD1 (6 bases). The CDR3 extends over 15 amino acids. Trimming left V 4 bases short and J 7 bases short, with 19 bases between. CDR1 is LNHDA and CDR2 is SQIVND in the germline V gene (reference sequence). The CDR3 sequence is CASSKDSMTRGEAFF. The CDR3 DNA reads as TGTGCCAGTAGTAAGGACAGTATGACTAGGGGTGAAGCTTTCTTT. Full variable domain (outside the CDR3, taken from reference TRBV19 and TRBJ1-1): DGGITQSPKYLFRKEGQNVTLSCEQNLNHDAMYWYRQDPGQGLRLIYYSQIVNDFQKGDIAEGYSVSREKKESFPLTVTSAQKNPTAFYLCASSKDSMTRGEAFFGQGTRLTVV.

This clonotype appeared once. The V and J genes are TRBV18 and TRBJ2-5, with D possibly being TRBD2 (6 bases). Germline CDR1 reads KGHSH; CDR2 reads LQKENI. This CDR3 is 15 amino acids long. The V gene lost 3 bases and the J gene lost 2 bases, with 13 bases spanning the gap. The CDR3 nucleotides are TGTGCCAGCTCACCCCCGGGACTCAGGCAAGAGACCCAGTACTTC. Translation gives CASSPPGLRQETQYF.

V and J are TRBV7-2 and TRBJ2-2; D remains ambiguous. The CDR3 has 14 amino acids. The germline V gene has CDR1 SGHTA and CDR2 FQGNSA. Trimming removed 5 bases from V and 4 bases from J, with 11 bases in between. CDR3 region: CASSPGRRTGELFF. As DNA, the CDR3 is TGTGCCAGCAGCCCCGGGCGTCGCACCGGGGAGCTGTTTTTT. Looking up the rest from reference TRBV7-2 and TRBJ2-2 gives the full variable domain: GAGVSQSPSNKVTEKGKDVELRCDPISGHTALYWYRQSLGQGLEFLIYFQGNSAPDKSGLPSDRFSAERTGGSVSTLTIQRTQQEDSAVYLCASSPGRRTGELFFGEGSRLTVL.

The V call is TRBV7-9, the J call TRBJ2-7; perhaps TRBD2 as D (5 bases). From germline, CDR1 is SEHNR and CDR2 FQNEAQ (reference sequence). Trimming removed 0 bases at V and 7 bases at J, with 10 bases between. The CDR3 is made up of 13 amino acids. The CDR3 DNA reads as TGTGCCAGCAGCTTAGCTACGGACTTAGAGCAGTACTTC. Its translation: CASSLATDLEQYF.

This clonotype was seen only once. The chain has TRBV9 and TRBJ2-2; TRBD1 matches 9 bases. CDR1 is SGDLS, CDR2 YYNGEE, per germline. This CDR3 comprises 18 residues. The V and J ends lost 3 bases and 2 bases, in that order; junction bases with no gene match: 11. The DNA of the CDR3 is TGTGCCAGCAGCGGAGCCGGGACAGGGTGGTATAACACCGGGGAGCTGTTTTTT. This translates into CASSGAGTGWYNTGELFF.

V usage is TRBV2 and J usage is TRBJ1-5; 10 bases agree with TRBD1. Trimming at V came to 5 bases and at J to 5 bases, leaving 6 bases not matched to a gene. The CDR3 spans 15 residues. The germline gives CDR1 SNHLY, CDR2 FYNNEI. In DNA form, the CDR3 reads TGTGCCAGCAGTATACGGACAGGGGGGGATCAGCCCCAGCATTTT. Its protein product is CASSIRTGGDQPQHF.

This clonotype has just one count. This chain uses TRBV12-3 or TRBV12-4 with TRBJ1-2; D remains ambiguous. The CDR3 has 14 residues. V lost 5 bases, J lost 2 bases, and 12 bases lay in between. In nucleotides, the CDR3 is TGTGCCAGCAGTCCTTTTGGCGGAAACTATGGCTACACCTTC. Translation: CASSPFGGNYGYTF.

The chain joins TRBV2 to TRBJ1-2; 7 bases agree with TRBD1. The CDR3 totals 13 residues. J was trimmed by 6 bases and V by 5 bases; bases with no gene match: 6. CDR1 is SNHLY, CDR2 FYNNEI, per germline. The CDR3 loop is CASSLTGTDGYTF. The CDR3 DNA reads as TGTGCCAGCAGTTTGACAGGGACGGATGGCTACACCTTC.

The rearrangement joins TRBV7-2 to TRBJ2-5, with no clear D. Trimming pared 1 base from V and 2 bases from J, leaving 8 bases between. This CDR3 contains 14 residues. Germline lookup yields CDR1 SGHTA and CDR2 FQGNSA. CDR3 sequence reads: CASSLEALQETQYF. Written as DNA, the CDR3 is TGTGCCAGCAGCTTAGAGGCCTTACAAGAGACCCAGTACTTC.

V is TRBV2 and J is TRBJ2-2, with a weak D call TRBD1 (6 bases). V was trimmed by 3 bases and J by 6 bases, leaving 11 bases between them. Germline values: CDR1 SNHLY, CDR2 FYNNEI. This CDR3 region has 14 residues. CDR3 nucleotide sequence: TGTGCCAGCAGTGAGTCCAGGGGATCCGGGGAGCTGTTTTTT. Protein: CASSESRGSGELFF.

The chain couples TRBV27 to TRBJ2-7, with 7 bases fitting TRBD1. Looked up from germline, CDR1 is MNHEY and CDR2 is SMNVEV (reference sequence). The CDR3 length is 15 residues. The V segment lost 4 bases and the J segment 2 bases; nucleotides outside the gene matches: 8. The CDR3 reads CASSSNPTGTYEQYF. The CDR3 nucleotides are TGTGCCAGCAGTTCCAACCCGACAGGGACCTACGAGCAGTACTTC.

The gene calls are TRBV18 and TRBJ2-4; tentatively, D is TRBD1 or TRBD2 (5 bases each). Trimming cost V 4 bases and J 5 bases, with 9 bases left between them. Germline V lookup: CDR1 KGHSH, CDR2 LQKENI. The CDR3 runs to 13 residues. CDR3 sequence reads: CASSQGPENIQYF. In nucleotides, the CDR3 is TGTGCCAGCTCACAGGGACCAGAAAACATTCAGTACTTC.

This clonotype was counted once. J is TRBJ1-1 and V is TRBV18; D call uncertain. The germline V and J ends were trimmed by 3 bases and 3 bases, with 11 bases remaining between them. The CDR3 consists of 14 residues. Germline assignment: CDR1 KGHSH and CDR2 LQKENI. CDR3 DNA: TGTGCCAGCTCACCCATCTACAGCGACACTGAAGCTTTCTTT. Protein sequence: CASSPIYSDTEAFF. The full variable domain, in which reference TRBV18 and TRBJ1-1 provide the parts outside the CDR3, is NAGVMQNPRHLVRRRGQEARLRCSPMKGHSHVYWYRQLPEEGLKFMVYLQKENIIDESGMPKERFSAEFPKEGPSILRIQQVVRGDSAAYFCASSPIYSDTEAFFGQGTRLTVV.

The chain carries TRBV30 and TRBJ2-7; 7 nucleotides line up with TRBD2. Germline trimming cut 5 bases from V and 2 bases from J; bases unmatched to any gene: 6. The length of the CDR3 is 13 residues. Germline V gene lookup returns CDR1 GTSNPN and CDR2 SVGIG (reference sequence). The DNA of the CDR3 is TGTGCCTGGGGCCGGGACTATACCTACGAGCAGTACTTC. Protein product: CAWGRDYTYEQYF.

This clonotype was recorded only once. The J gene is TRBJ2-6, the V gene TRBV29-1; D is unclear. The CDR3 consists of 15 residues. Trimming left V 6 bases short and J 4 bases short, with 16 bases between. Germline V gives CDR1 SQVTM, CDR2 ANQGSEA. The CDR3 region is CSVLRSGSGANVLTF. The CDR3 DNA reads as TGCAGCGTCCTAAGGTCTGGGTCCGGGGCCAACGTCCTGACTTTC.